One and the same sample provided the 27 T cell receptor beta chains below, sequenced in a study of regulatory T cells in long-lasting Graves disease. For TCR beta, libraries came from iRepertoire HTBI primers and Arm-PCR of CDR3 regions. TCRdb used MiXCR to reprocess the multiplex PCR reads, holding one entry per CDR3 protein. In the table there are around 430,000 distinct CDR3 sequences, around a fifth of which are singletons. As to time point: persistent/refractory GD, antithyroid drugs over 5 years with positive TRAb. RNA isolated from PBMCs was used to make the TCR library. Specimen: peripheral blood mononuclear cells (PBMCs), collected when the disease was refractory, from a patient treated with antithyroid drugs. The receptors derive from a female donor with Graves disease.

The V and J genes are TRBV6-2 or TRBV6-3 and TRBJ2-1; 8 bases are shared with TRBD2. The CDR3 extends over 17 amino acids. The ends lost 0 bases at V and 0 bases at J; junction bases unmatched: 4. CDR1 is MNHEY, CDR2 SVGEGT, per germline. DNA of the CDR3: TGTGCCAGCAGTTACTCGGGAAGCGGGAGCTCCTACAATGAGCAGTTCTTC. It encodes CASSYSGSGSSYNEQFF.

In its sample, this clonotype was seen a few times. The chain combines TRBV7-3 with TRBJ1-1; no firm D call. V lost 5 bases and J lost 1, with 8 bases in between. In germline, CDR1 is SGHTA, CDR2 FQGTGA. The CDR3 spans 13 residues. The CDR3 DNA sequence: TGTGCCAGCAGCGCCTCTAAGAACACTGAAGCTTTCTTT. It is translated as CASSASKNTEAFF.

This clonotype has more than one count but fewer than ten. The rearrangement uses TRBV15 and TRBJ2-5; TRBD2 matches at 8 bases. Unmatched junction bases numbered 13, after V lost 3 bases and J lost 4 bases. Germline CDR1 and CDR2: LNHNV and YYDKDF (reference sequence). The CDR3 totals 17 residues. The CDR3 loop is CATSSFLRRGEGETQYF. In nucleotides, the CDR3 is TGTGCCACCAGCAGCTTCCTTCGGCGGGGGGAAGGAGAGACCCAGTACTTC.

This clonotype came up a few times. The chain employs TRBV5-4 and TRBJ2-2, with 11 bases aligning to TRBD2. The junction had 9 bases not matched to a gene; V was cut back by 4 bases and J by 1 base. CDR1 SGHNT and CDR2 YYREEE come from the germline V gene (reference sequence). This CDR3 spans 18 amino acids. This CDR3 reads CASSRDPGLAENTGELFF. As DNA, the CDR3 is TGTGCCAGCAGCCGGGATCCGGGACTAGCGGAGAACACCGGGGAGCTGTTTTTT.

This clonotype has more than one count but fewer than ten. The chain links TRBV9 to TRBJ1-1, with D unclear. This CDR3 region has 13 residues. Germline-derived CDR1 and CDR2 are SGDLS and YYNGEE. V lost 3 bases and J lost 1, with 7 bases in between. CDR3 DNA sequence: TGTGCCAGCAGCGCCCGCGGGAACACTGAAGCTTTCTTT. Its translation: CASSARGNTEAFF.

This rearrangement joins TRBV19 to TRBJ2-7; D may match TRBD1 or TRBD2 (5 bases each). V lost 5 bases and J 3 bases, leaving 26 bases between the germline ends. This CDR3 spans 18 amino acids. Germline V gene data show CDR1 as LNHDA and CDR2 as SQIVND (reference sequence). The CDR3 region is CASSYGHLSQRQNYEQYF. CDR3 sequence (DNA): TGTGCCAGTAGTTATGGACACCTAAGCCAGCGGCAAAACTACGAGCAGTACTTC.

This clonotype was counted ten times or more. The V call is TRBV10-3, the J call TRBJ2-7, with 7 bases aligning to TRBD1. Per germline, CDR1 ENHRY and CDR2 SYGVKD. This CDR3 has 14 amino acids. The junction had 14 bases not matched to a gene; V was cut back by 6 bases and J by 9 bases. Here the CDR3 DNA reads TGTGCCATCAGGACCGACAGGGAAGTGGACGGGCAGTACTTC. Encoded protein: CAIRTDREVDGQYF.

This clonotype was detected ten times or more. The V gene is TRBV5-1, the J gene TRBJ2-6, with D perhaps assigned TRBD1 or TRBD2 (5 bases each). The CDR3 contains 19 residues. V was clipped by 0 bases and J by 2 bases, with 18 bases between them. CDR1 is SGHRS, CDR2 YFSETQ, per germline. The CDR3 loop reads CASSLDDGTRWTGANVLTF. For the CDR3, the DNA is TGCGCCAGCAGCTTGGATGATGGGACCCGGTGGACTGGGGCCAACGTCCTGACTTTC.

This clonotype was observed at least ten times. The chain has TRBV28 and TRBJ2-2; TRBD1 aligns across 10 bases. Trimming at V came to 6 bases and at J to 6 bases, leaving 10 bases not matched to a gene. There are 16 residues in the CDR3. The germline V gene encodes CDR1 MDHEN and CDR2 SYDVKM. CDR3 coding DNA: TGTGCCAGCAGCCTCATCGGGACAGGGGAGTCCGGGGAGCTGTTTTTT. It translates to CASSLIGTGESGELFF.

This clonotype was detected ten times or more. This CDR3 reads CASGVGLSTEAFF. In DNA, the CDR3 is TGTGCCTCCGGAGTCGGGTTGAGCACTGAAGCTTTCTTT. The V gene is TRBV10-3, the J gene TRBJ1-1; D gene unclear. Trimming left V 11 bases short and J 4 bases short, with 17 bases between. CDR1 is ENHRY, CDR2 SYGVKD, per germline. This CDR3 has 13 residues.

This clonotype was seen at least ten times. The chain is built from TRBV10-3 and TRBJ1-1; TRBD1 is a possible D gene (5 bases). V lost 3 bases and J 7 bases, leaving 18 bases between the germline ends. This CDR3 has 15 amino acids. CDR1 ENHRY and CDR2 SYGVKD come from the germline V gene. CDR3 amino acids: CAISDLGQGVSEAFF. The CDR3 nucleotides are TGTGCCATCAGTGATCTCGGGCAGGGAGTCAGTGAAGCTTTCTTT.

This clonotype appeared many times. This rearrangement joins TRBV11-2 to TRBJ1-2, with D possibly matching TRBD1 (5 bases). Trimming cost V 5 bases and J 0 bases, with 13 bases left between them. CDR1 is SGHAT and CDR2 is FQNNGV in the germline V gene. The CDR3 is made up of 15 amino acids. Written as DNA, the CDR3 is TGTGCCAGCAGCCCACGCGAGACAGCTAACTATGGCTACACCTTC. Protein sequence: CASSPRETANYGYTF.

This clonotype was counted many times. The chain employs TRBV27 and TRBJ1-5; D call uncertain. This CDR3 spans 13 amino acids. V lost 8 bases to trimming and J lost 5 bases, with 13 bases between them. CDR1 and CDR2 (germline): MNHEY, SMNVEV (reference sequence). CDR3 sequence (DNA): TGTGCCAGCGGAATCGGGCCTCATCAGCCCCAGCATTTT. Residues: CASGIGPHQPQHF.

This clonotype was seen many times. The chain is built from TRBV12-3 or TRBV12-4 and TRBJ1-5; 7 bases are a match to TRBD1. This CDR3 contains 13 residues. V lost 6 bases and J lost 3; bases outside the gene matches: 2. The CDR3 DNA reads TGTGCCAGCAGGGGACAGCTCAATCAGCCCCAGCATTTT. This sequence encodes CASRGQLNQPQHF.

The chain joins TRBV6-1 to TRBJ2-7; D not resolved. The CDR3 length is 13 residues. Trimming took off 0 bases at V and 3 bases at J, with 6 bases between the two ends. Germline V gene data show CDR1 as MNHNS and CDR2 as SASEGT. CDR3 sequence: CASSEASNYEQYF. In DNA form, the CDR3 reads TGTGCCAGCAGTGAAGCTTCAAACTACGAGCAGTACTTC.

A few counts support this clonotype. The chain joins TRBV15 to TRBJ1-2; 10 positions agree with TRBD1. V lost 1 base to trimming and J lost 5 bases; unmatched junction nucleotides: 4. Germline CDR1 reads LNHNV; CDR2 reads YYDKDF (reference sequence). The CDR3 sequence is 15 residues long. For the CDR3, the DNA is TGTGCCACCAGCAGAGCGCGGGACAGGGGTTATGGCTACACCTTC. It translates to CATSRARDRGYGYTF.

In this sample, this clonotype turned up many times. The chain joins TRBV12-3 or TRBV12-4 to TRBJ2-7; 7 bases agree with TRBD1. This CDR3 is 12 amino acids long. V lost 5 bases and J lost 6; bases outside the gene matches: 4. CDR3 sequence (DNA): TGTGCCAGCAGTCCCACAGGGGCCGAGCAGTACTTC. Its protein is CASSPTGAEQYF.

The genes are TRBV7-9 and TRBJ2-7; TRBD1 matches at 11 bases. The CDR3 loop spans 16 amino acids. Trimming at V came to 6 bases and at J to 4 bases, leaving 11 bases not matched to a gene. Per germline, CDR1 SEHNR and CDR2 FQNEAQ (reference sequence). CDR3 in amino acids: CASSQTWTGGGYEQYF. The CDR3 DNA reads TGTGCCAGCAGTCAAACTTGGACAGGGGGCGGTTACGAGCAGTACTTC.

The chain joins TRBV20-1 to TRBJ2-7; perhaps TRBD2 as D (6 bases). Germline V gene data show CDR1 as DFQATT and CDR2 as SNEGSKA (reference sequence). Trimming stripped 4 bases from V and 2 bases from J, with 9 bases between. The CDR3 has 12 residues. CDR3 loop: CSAIGGTYEQYF. DNA for the CDR3: TGCAGTGCTATAGGAGGGACCTACGAGCAGTACTTC.

This clonotype was picked up many times. The chain joins TRBV10-3 to TRBJ2-5; 10 bases line up with TRBD2. V gave up 4 bases and J gave up 2 bases; unmatched junction bases: 4. The CDR3 has 15 amino acids. Germline V gene data show CDR1 as ENHRY and CDR2 as SYGVKD. The CDR3 nucleotides are TGTGCCATCAGTGCGGGTAGCGGGGGGCAAGAGACCCAGTACTTC. Its translation is CAISAGSGGQETQYF.

This chain uses TRBV7-9 with TRBJ2-7; no clear D gene. CDR1 is SEHNR and CDR2 is FQNEAQ in the germline V gene (reference sequence). V was clipped by 3 bases and J by 6 bases, with 12 bases between them. The CDR3 runs 13 residues. For the CDR3, the DNA is TGTGCCAGCAGCTTTGACTCCCTCCTCGAGCAGTACTTC. Translation: CASSFDSLLEQYF.

This clonotype showed up many times. This could be a read error, since a much larger clone is one nucleotide away. The V call is TRBV27, the J call TRBJ1-1; D not resolved. Germline V CDR1 and CDR2: MNHEY, SMNVEV (reference sequence). CDR3 length: 13 amino acids. Between the trimmed V and J ends, which lost 7 bases and 0 bases, there was a span of 9 bases. The CDR3 is CASTGRLNTEAFF. CDR3 nucleotides: TGTGCCAGCACCGGACGGTTGAACACTGAAGCTTTCTTT.

The chain links TRBV5-1 to TRBJ2-2; D gene unclear. This CDR3 is 14 amino acids long. Per germline, CDR1 SGHRS and CDR2 YFSETQ. The germline V and J ends were trimmed by 4 bases and 2 bases, with 9 bases remaining between them. The CDR3 is CASSRASNTGELFF. The CDR3 DNA follows: TGCGCCAGCAGCCGGGCTAGTAACACCGGGGAGCTGTTTTTT. The full variable domain, completed using reference TRBV5-1 and TRBJ2-2, is KAGVTQTPRYLIKTRGQQVTLSCSPISGHRSVSWYQQTPGQGLQFLFEYFSETQRNKGNFPGRFSGRQFSNSRSEMNVSTLELGDSALYLCASSRASNTGELFFGEGSRLTVL.

This clonotype occurred many times. This chain connects TRBV28 to TRBJ1-6; 9 nucleotides align to TRBD1. This CDR3 region has 16 residues. Per the germline V gene, CDR1 is MDHEN and CDR2 is SYDVKM. V was pared by 4 bases and J by 5 bases, with 6 bases of the junction left unmatched. This CDR3 reads CASSSGTGIDNSPLHF. CDR3 sequence (DNA): TGTGCCAGCAGTTCCGGGACAGGGATAGATAATTCACCCCTCCACTTT.

V gene TRBV20-1 combines with J gene TRBJ2-3; a weak D match, TRBD2 (6 bases). Trimming cost V 5 bases and J 2 bases, with 11 bases left between them. The CDR3 is 13 residues long. CDR1 and CDR2 (germline): DFQATT, SNEGSKA (reference sequence). The CDR3 protein is CSASMGLTDTQYF. The CDR3 nucleotides are TGCAGTGCTTCTATGGGACTCACAGATACGCAGTATTTT.

This clonotype has only a few counts. The chain carries TRBV7-2 and TRBJ1-1; D uncertain. The CDR3 length is 15 residues. Germline CDR1 reads SGHTA; CDR2 reads FQGNSA. V was trimmed by 2 bases and J by 2 bases, leaving 12 bases between them. The CDR3 DNA is TGTGCCAGCAGCTTATCTATCGGGAGTAACACTGAAGCTTTCTTT. It translates to CASSLSIGSNTEAFF.

This chain uses TRBV19 with TRBJ1-1; D uncertain. CDR1 is LNHDA and CDR2 is SQIVND in the germline V gene (reference sequence). This CDR3 comprises 13 residues. The ends were cut back, 3 bases at V and 8 bases at J, with 13 bases in the middle. DNA for the CDR3: TGTGCCAGTAGTATCCCTGCTTTCAGCGAAGCTTTCTTT. Its protein is CASSIPAFSEAFF.